The present T cell receptor (beta chain) was sequenced within a study of T cell responses to AZD1222 COVID-19 vaccine. Looking at the study overall: Pooling was applied to second doses at about 4 or about 12 weeks.

Libraries were prepared by immunoSEQ multiplex PCR; TCRdb keeps only in-frame clonotypes and omits some of them. This table holds some 140,000 clones, more than 90% found once. V was pared by 4 bases and J by 0 bases, with 22 bases between. Germline V gene data show CDR1 as SGDLS and CDR2 as YYNGEE. This CDR3 is 19 amino acids long. This receptor was identified in an adult in good health. The specimen comprised peripheral blood, sampled on day 0 of AZD1222 vaccination. The chain combines TRBV9 with TRBJ2-2; D gene unclear. The CDR3 bases are TGTGCCAGCAGCCGCGCCCCCTTTTCGACCCTATCGAACACCGGGGAGCTGTTTTTT. Amino acids: CASSRAPFSTLSNTGELFF.